The 27 T cell receptor beta chains listed next were all sequenced from one sample in a study of human T cells and chemical hapten exposure (dated by TCRdb to the early 2020s). The library was produced with RACE. Sequencing was performed on a NextSeq 500. TCRdb reran the public reads through fastp at Q25 and MiXCR, keeping productive beta chains. Rows are combined by CDR3 protein, so each entry shows the most common genes and DNA. The sample yields 65,000 to 95,000 distinct CDR3 sequences; approximately 7% were counted once. Of the sample, about 1.5% is held by the ten largest clones. The time point tag for this specimen amounts to: patch test 2, 6 weeks after DPC sensitization. The sample's treatment or condition label, decoded: therapeutic diphenylcyclopropenone sensitization with weekly scalp DPC. Source: whole blood, taken in connection with sensitization to the hapten diphenylcyclopropenone (DPC). The receptor set was obtained from a woman aged 30 to 39 with alopecia areata. Some clones in this sample may be carry-over from other donors' samples.

The table lists this clonotype with a few counts. The chain has TRBV7-2 and TRBJ2-3; 8 bases are shared with TRBD2. V gave up 4 bases and J gave up 0 bases; unmatched junction bases: 3. The CDR3 length is 15 residues. Germline lookup yields CDR1 SGHTA and CDR2 FQGNSA. In DNA, the CDR3 is TGTGCCAGCAGCTCGGGACTAGGGAGCACAGATACGCAGTATTTT. Amino acids: CASSSGLGSTDTQYF.

This clonotype was detected a few times. The rearrangement joins TRBV24-1 to TRBJ2-1; 8 bases line up with TRBD1. With 6 bases clipped from V and 8 bases from J, the junction kept 2 bases outside the gene matches. This CDR3 spans 12 amino acids. CDR1 and CDR2 (germline): KGHDR, SFDVKD. CDR3 residues: CATSTQGDEQFF. The CDR3, as DNA: TGTGCCACCAGTACACAGGGGGATGAGCAGTTCTTC.

This clonotype was seen ten or more times. The V gene is TRBV7-9, the J gene TRBJ2-5; D might be TRBD1 or TRBD2, each matching 5 bases. Germline values: CDR1 SEHNR, CDR2 FQNEAQ (reference sequence). The CDR3 covers 15 residues. The germline V and J ends were trimmed by 4 bases and 3 bases, with 15 bases remaining between them. The DNA of the CDR3 is TGTGCCAGCAGCTCTCCGGGACGAGAAAAAGAGACCCAGTACTTC. It specifies CASSSPGREKETQYF.

This clonotype was found a few times. V gene TRBV7-2 combines with J gene TRBJ2-3; TRBD1 might be the D (5 bases). CDR1 SGHTA and CDR2 FQGNSA come from the germline V gene. The V end was cut by 4 bases, the J end by 2 bases, with 13 bases between. The CDR3 runs 15 residues. The CDR3 here is CASSSPTVATDTQYF. The CDR3 bases are TGTGCCAGCAGCTCTCCGACAGTGGCCACAGATACGCAGTATTTT.

The genes are TRBV3-1 and TRBJ1-1; TRBD1 aligns across 10 bases. Germline V gene sequence: CDR1 LGHDT, CDR2 YNNKEL (reference sequence). The CDR3 contains 13 residues. Trimming at V came to 4 bases and at J to 8 bases, leaving 4 bases not matched to a gene. CDR3 protein: CASSRGQGIEAFF. The CDR3 DNA reads as TGTGCCAGCAGCCGGGGACAGGGGATAGAAGCTTTCTTT.

V and J are TRBV20-1 and TRBJ2-4, with 10 bases aligning to TRBD2. Germline trimming cut 6 bases from V and 10 bases from J; bases unmatched to any gene: 21. The CDR3 is made up of 17 amino acids. CDR1 is DFQATT and CDR2 is SNEGSKA in the germline V gene (reference sequence). CDR3 nucleotide sequence: TGCAGTGCATCAGGACTAGCGGAGGGGCCGGGACGGTGGATTCAGTACTTC. The encoded protein is CSASGLAEGPGRWIQYF.

This clonotype was recorded at least ten times. The J gene is TRBJ2-7, the V gene TRBV7-6, with TRBD1 matching over 10 bases. Trimming removed 5 bases from V and 5 bases from J; junction bases left unmatched: 6. The germline CDR1 and CDR2 sequences are SGHVS and FNYEAQ. The CDR3 length is 14 residues. CDR3 amino acids: CASSVGQGRNEQYF. For the CDR3, the DNA is TGTGCCAGCAGCGTGGGACAGGGGAGAAACGAGCAGTACTTC.

In its sample, this clonotype was seen a few times. The V gene is TRBV3-1, the J gene TRBJ1-2, with D maybe TRBD1 (5 bases). Germline-derived CDR1 and CDR2 are LGHDT and YNNKEL (reference sequence). The CDR3 runs 15 residues. V lost 4 bases to trimming and J lost 4 bases, with 16 bases between them. CDR3 sequence reads: CASSLARALGYGYTF. The CDR3 DNA follows: TGTGCCAGCAGCCTCGCCAGGGCATTGGGCTATGGCTACACCTTC. Drawing the rest from reference TRBV3-1 and TRBJ1-2, the complete variable domain is DTAVSQTPKYLVTQMGNDKSIKCEQNLGHDTMYWYKQDSKKFLKIMFSYNNKELIINETVPNRFSPKSPDKAHLNLHINSLELGDSAVYFCASSLARALGYGYTFGSGTRLTVV.

The sample holds many counts of this clonotype. The chain has TRBV6-5 and TRBJ2-1; no reliable D call. Germline CDR1 reads MNHEY; CDR2 reads SVGAGI. The CDR3 has 13 amino acids. V shed 8 bases and J shed 9 bases, with 17 bases lying between them. The CDR3 bases are TGTGCCAGCCGACTTGGGTACGGCGGTGAGCAGTTCTTC. Amino acid sequence: CASRLGYGGEQFF.

This clonotype was counted only a few times. This sequence joins TRBV25-1 and TRBJ1-2; no clear D gene. Germline assignment: CDR1 MGHDK and CDR2 SYGVNS. This CDR3 is 12 amino acids long. V lost 1 base, J lost 8 bases, and 8 bases lay in between. The CDR3 DNA follows: TGTGCCAGCAGTGAATTAGAGGACGGCTACACCTTC. Protein product: CASSELEDGYTF.

This clonotype has only a few counts. This sequence joins TRBV2 and TRBJ2-1; D remains unclear. The germline gives CDR1 SNHLY, CDR2 FYNNEI. The CDR3 loop spans 13 amino acids. V was shortened by 3 bases and J by 7 bases, with 10 bases between the two germline ends. The CDR3 sequence: CASSEAQWNEQFF. The CDR3 DNA reads as TGTGCCAGCAGTGAGGCCCAATGGAATGAGCAGTTCTTC.

This clonotype has at least ten counts. The chain carries TRBV20-1 and TRBJ2-1; tentatively, D is TRBD2 (5 bases). CDR1 is DFQATT and CDR2 is SNEGSKA in the germline V gene (reference sequence). The length of the CDR3 is 15 residues. V lost 3 bases, J lost 9 bases, and 21 bases lay in between. The CDR3 nucleotides read TGCAGTGCTAGGTCTCCGATGGGAACTGAGGGTGAGCAGTTCTTC. It is translated as CSARSPMGTEGEQFF.

This clonotype has ten or more counts. The rearrangement uses TRBV12-3 or TRBV12-4 and TRBJ1-2; D unclear. V lost 1 base to trimming and J lost 5 bases, with 5 bases between them. The CDR3 length is 12 residues. The CDR3 nucleotides are TGTGCCAGCAGTTTAGACGGTTATGGCTACACCTTC. This codes for CASSLDGYGYTF.

This sequence joins TRBV7-9 and TRBJ1-1, with a weak D call TRBD1 (5 bases). The length of the CDR3 is 14 residues. Per germline, CDR1 SEHNR and CDR2 FQNEAQ (reference sequence). V was shortened by 3 bases and J by 4 bases, with 12 bases between the two germline ends. CDR3 sequence (DNA): TGTGCCAGCAGCTTCAGGGTTTCGGGCACTGAAGCTTTCTTT. It yields the protein CASSFRVSGTEAFF.

Ten or more counts support this clonotype. V gene TRBV2 combines with J gene TRBJ1-6; 8 bases are a match to TRBD1. Germline V lookup: CDR1 SNHLY, CDR2 FYNNEI. The CDR3 runs 15 residues. The V segment lost 5 bases and the J segment 6 bases; nucleotides outside the gene matches: 6. The CDR3 loop reads CASSSRQGSNSPLHF. The CDR3 DNA reads as TGTGCCAGCAGTAGCCGACAGGGGAGTAATTCACCCCTCCACTTT.

The genes are TRBV4-2 and TRBJ2-6; no firm D call. The CDR3 contains 18 residues. V was shortened by 0 bases and J by 0 bases, with 12 bases between the two germline ends. The germline V gene encodes CDR1 LGHNA and CDR2 YNFKEQ. DNA for the CDR3: TGTGCCAGCAGCCAAGATAAGCAAACCTCCTCTGGGGCCAACGTCCTGACTTTC. Its protein is CASSQDKQTSSGANVLTF.

This clonotype has ten or more counts. The chain links TRBV6-2 or TRBV6-3 to TRBJ1-6; TRBD1 might be the D (6 bases). Germline CDR1 and CDR2: MNHEY and SVGEGT. V gave up 4 bases and J gave up 0 bases, with 10 bases separating them. The CDR3 has 16 residues. The CDR3 spells CASSFTGSSYNSPLHF. The CDR3 nucleotides read TGTGCCAGCAGTTTCACAGGGAGCTCCTATAATTCACCCCTCCACTTT.

Many counts were recorded for this clonotype. This chain uses TRBV20-1 with TRBJ2-3, with 7 bases aligning to TRBD2. The CDR3 runs 13 residues. The ends lost 5 bases at V and 5 bases at J; junction bases unmatched: 7. Per the germline V gene, CDR1 is DFQATT and CDR2 is SNEGSKA (reference sequence). In nucleotides, the CDR3 is TGCAGTGCTGGGAGACTAGCAGAAGATACGCAGTATTTT. This gives the protein CSAGRLAEDTQYF.

This clonotype was detected only a few times. This sequence joins TRBV27 and TRBJ1-1; TRBD1 matches 12 bases. The CDR3 runs to 17 residues. The V gene end was trimmed by 5 bases and the J gene end by 2 bases; junction bases not matched to a gene: 9. From germline, CDR1 is MNHEY and CDR2 SMNVEV (reference sequence). CDR3 residues: CASSAWGQGALNTEAFF. Here the CDR3 DNA reads TGTGCCAGCAGTGCTTGGGGACAGGGGGCGCTAAACACTGAAGCTTTCTTT.

This clonotype was counted only a few times. The chain couples TRBV7-9 to TRBJ1-1; D remains unclear. Germline CDR1 is SEHNR and CDR2 is FQNEAQ (reference sequence). The germline V and J ends were trimmed by 2 bases and 8 bases, with 9 bases remaining between them. The CDR3 contains 12 residues. CDR3 sequence: CASSLNQIEAFF. The CDR3 DNA sequence: TGTGCCAGCAGCTTAAATCAGATAGAAGCTTTCTTT.

This clonotype was counted ten times or more. The CDR3 nucleotides are TGTGCCAGCACCCTCAGACAGAGGGACACTGAAGCTTTCTTT. Protein product: CASTLRQRDTEAFF. The J gene is TRBJ1-1, the V gene TRBV6-6; D might be TRBD1 (5 bases). V lost 7 bases and J 3 bases, leaving 15 bases between the germline ends. The CDR3 is made up of 14 amino acids. Looked up from germline, CDR1 is MNHNY and CDR2 is SVGAGI (reference sequence).

This clonotype was observed at least ten times. This chain uses TRBV12-5 with TRBJ2-3; 13 positions agree with TRBD2. Per germline, CDR1 LGHNT and CDR2 FRNRAP. The CDR3 length is 18 residues. The J segment lost 5 bases and the V segment lost 1 base, leaving 9 bases of the junction unmatched. CDR3 region: CASGLGLLAGGPGDTQYF. CDR3 sequence (DNA): TGTGCTAGTGGTTTGGGATTACTAGCGGGGGGGCCTGGAGATACGCAGTATTTT.

The chain employs TRBV12-3 or TRBV12-4 and TRBJ1-2; tentatively, D is TRBD1 (5 bases). The V end lost 5 bases, the J end lost 4 bases, and 17 bases lay between the germline ends. CDR3 length: 15 amino acids. The CDR3 loop is CASSPGPGAVYGYTF. The CDR3 nucleotides are TGTGCCAGCAGTCCCGGACCTGGGGCCGTCTATGGCTACACCTTC.

This clonotype was seen ten or more times. The J gene is TRBJ1-4, the V gene TRBV12-5; D call uncertain. V was shortened by 0 bases and J by 0 bases, with 2 bases between the two germline ends. This CDR3 spans 14 amino acids. Germline V CDR1 and CDR2: LGHNT, FRNRAP. CDR3 protein: CASGLVATNEKLFF. CDR3 coding DNA: TGTGCTAGTGGTTTGGTTGCAACTAATGAAAAACTGTTTTTT.

This clonotype has at least ten counts. The chain combines TRBV7-8 with TRBJ2-3; 10 bases agree with TRBD2. From germline, CDR1 is SGHVS and CDR2 FQNEAQ. V lost 3 bases to trimming and J lost 1 base; unmatched junction nucleotides: 4. CDR3 length equals 16 residues. CDR3 residues: CASSFRLAGGTDTQYF. CDR3 coding DNA: TGTGCCAGCAGCTTTAGGCTAGCGGGGGGCACAGATACGCAGTATTTT.

Points on this clonotype: This clone may be a read error of a much larger clone one base away. V usage is TRBV7-8 and J usage is TRBJ2-4; TRBD1 or TRBD2 may be the D gene (5 bases each). This CDR3 has 17 amino acids. Germline assignment: CDR1 SGHVS and CDR2 FQNEAQ. CDR3 amino acids: CASSLELPGRGKTIQYF. The CDR3 DNA follows: TGTGCCAGCAGCTTAGAGTTACCGGGACGGGGAAAAACCATTCAGTACTTC.

This clonotype was seen a handful of times. The J gene is TRBJ2-3, the V gene TRBV29-1; 9 positions match TRBD1. Germline trimming cut 7 bases from V and 8 bases from J; bases unmatched to any gene: 19. The CDR3 runs to 16 residues. Germline V lookup: CDR1 SQVTM, CDR2 ANQGSEA. CDR3 sequence (DNA): TGCAGCGCTCGAGTTGGTCGGGACAGGGTCGGAGGTACGCAGTATTTT. It translates to CSARVGRDRVGGTQYF.